The TCR beta chain described here comes from a study of blood T cells in healthy people across ages. Findings and limits, study-wide: The recorded TCR beta diversity per million T cells decreased in a roughly linear manner with age. Samples with more naive T cells showed higher observed beta diversity.

The germline V gene encodes CDR1 SGHRS and CDR2 YFSETQ. CDR3 length equals 17 residues. Together with a sample-barcoded 5' primer, a J-beta primer mix was included in a second PCR lasting roughly 6 to 12 cycles. TCRdb independently ran MiXCR on the 5' RACE reads; one entry per CDR3 protein. The table includes 1.5 million to 2 million distinct CDR3 sequences, about 28% detected once. This clonotype was observed a single time. Its specificity is unknown. Germline and junction disagree at one end, which may indicate a read error. The J gene is TRBJ2-6, the V gene TRBV5-1; D perhaps matches TRBD1 (6 bases). The source is a woman in her twenties or thirties in good health. Sequenced sample: blood. The CDR3, as DNA: TGCGCCAGCAGCGCCAGACAGGCGAGCTCTGAGGCCAACGTCCTGACTTTC. Translating it yields CASSARQASSEANVLTF.